The 16 T cell receptor beta chains in this list originate from one sample, sequenced in a study of radiation and T cells in renal cell carcinoma. Profiled with immunoSEQ multiplex PCR; TCRdb holds only in-frame clones, not every one. The table has roughly 120,000 clones, 75% to 90% seen once. As for time point: blood 2 weeks post-SBRT. Treatment meaning: 15 Gy SBRT to primary tumor, nephrectomy 4 weeks later. Source: blood, taken from a patient whose treatment included radiotherapy and nephrectomy. Receptors originate from a woman in her sixties with renal cell carcinoma.

The chain carries TRBV6-1 and TRBJ2-7; tentative D call: TRBD1 (6 bases). The CDR3 covers 15 residues. Germline V CDR1 and CDR2: MNHNS, SASEGT. Trimming left V 5 bases short and J 3 bases short, with 17 bases between. Here the CDR3 reads CASSPPPSTGYEQYF. Here the CDR3 DNA reads TGTGCCAGCAGTCCACCCCCGTCGACAGGCTACGAGCAGTACTTC.

The genes are TRBV15 and TRBJ2-2; TRBD1 matches at 9 bases. Germline V lookup: CDR1 LNHNV, CDR2 YYDKDF (reference sequence). The length of the CDR3 is 14 residues. The V and J ends lost 5 bases and 5 bases, in that order; junction bases with no gene match: 3. In nucleotides, the CDR3 is TGTGCCACCAGCCCCGGGACAGGGACCGGGGAGCTGTTTTTT. Residues: CATSPGTGTGELFF.

The chain couples TRBV7-9 to TRBJ2-5; 12 positions agree with TRBD1. Per germline, CDR1 SEHNR and CDR2 FQNEAQ (reference sequence). Germline trimming cut 5 bases from V and 4 bases from J; bases unmatched to any gene: 8. The CDR3 runs 16 residues. The DNA of the CDR3 is TGTGCCAGCAGCCTCCAGGTGGGACAGGGGGCAGAGACCCAGTACTTC. Its translation: CASSLQVGQGAETQYF.

V gene TRBV28 combines with J gene TRBJ1-2, with D hard to call. Trimming cost V 6 bases and J 4 bases, with 6 bases left between them. Germline V CDR1 and CDR2: MDHEN, SYDVKM. This CDR3 spans 11 amino acids. CDR3 residues: CASRNFYGYTF. CDR3 nucleotide sequence: TGTGCCAGCAGGAACTTCTATGGCTACACCTTC.

V is TRBV27 and J is TRBJ1-2; D call uncertain. Trimming took 0 bases from V and 8 from J, leaving 10 bases between them. The germline gives CDR1 MNHEY, CDR2 SMNVEV (reference sequence). The CDR3 sequence is 13 residues long. CDR3 sequence reads: CASSLSLAGGYTF. The CDR3 coding sequence is TGTGCCAGCAGTTTATCGTTGGCGGGCGGCTACACCTTC.

This clone was counted once. This chain uses TRBV6-1 with TRBJ2-7; 7 positions match TRBD2. The trim removed 4 bases at V and 5 bases at J, leaving 8 bases unmatched. The CDR3 loop spans 14 amino acids. Germline CDR1 and CDR2: MNHNS and SASEGT. CDR3 bases: TGTGCCAGCAGTGGGGTGGGAGGGATCCACGAGCAGTACTTC. Encoded protein: CASSGVGGIHEQYF.

The chain has TRBV11-2 and TRBJ1-2, with D possibly being TRBD1 (5 bases). CDR1 is SGHAT, CDR2 FQNNGV, per germline. This CDR3 has 16 residues. The V end was cut by 4 bases, the J end by 6 bases, with 21 bases between. CDR3 in DNA: TGTGCCAGCAGCTCCCCCAGCGGGGCAGGGAGGAATGGCTACACCTTC. As protein: CASSSPSGAGRNGYTF.

The chain carries TRBV6-5 and TRBJ2-3; 8 bases align to TRBD1. Per the germline V gene, CDR1 is MNHEY and CDR2 is SVGAGI. The CDR3 has 15 residues. The J segment lost 6 bases and the V segment lost 0 bases, leaving 5 bases of the junction unmatched. The CDR3 DNA is TGTGCCAGCAGTTACTCGGGCAGGGGGCTCGATACGCAGTATTTT. Residues: CASSYSGRGLDTQYF.

In this sample, this clone turned up a few times. The V call is TRBV9, the J call TRBJ2-2, with D possibly being TRBD1 (5 bases). V gave up 4 bases and J gave up 6 bases, with 22 bases separating them. There are 17 residues in the CDR3. Germline values: CDR1 SGDLS, CDR2 YYNGEE. The CDR3 spells CASSSANRVGPSGELFF. CDR3 in DNA: TGTGCCAGCAGCTCCGCCAACCGGGTGGGGCCGTCCGGGGAGCTGTTTTTT.

V and J are TRBV28 and TRBJ2-7; D may match TRBD1 or TRBD2 (5 bases each). Per germline, CDR1 MDHEN and CDR2 SYDVKM. Trimming removed 0 bases at V and 6 bases at J, with 6 bases between. This CDR3 is built from 12 residues. CDR3 nucleotide sequence: TGTGCCAGCAGTTTATGGGGGACCGAGCAGTACTTC. Protein: CASSLWGTEQYF.

The V gene is TRBV10-3, the J gene TRBJ1-5; no firm D call. Trimming left V 6 bases short and J 3 bases short, with 6 bases between. The V gene's germline CDR1 is ENHRY and CDR2 SYGVKD. The CDR3 runs 12 residues. This CDR3 is CAIRGSNQPQHF. In DNA form, the CDR3 reads TGTGCCATCAGAGGTTCCAATCAGCCCCAGCATTTT.

J is TRBJ2-2 and V is TRBV2; TRBD2 aligns across 8 bases. V gave up 6 bases and J gave up 0 bases; unmatched junction bases: 3. The CDR3 sequence is 15 residues long. Germline V gene data show CDR1 as SNHLY and CDR2 as FYNNEI. The DNA for the CDR3 is TGTGCCAGCAGGAAGGGACTAGCGAACACCGGGGAGCTGTTTTTT. Translated: CASRKGLANTGELFF. The full variable domain, completed using reference TRBV2 and TRBJ2-2, is EPEVTQTPSHQVTQMGQEVILRCVPISNHLYFYWYRQILGQKVEFLVSFYNNEISEKSEIFDDQFSVERPDGSNFTLKIRSTKLEDSAMYFCASRKGLANTGELFFGEGSRLTVL.

The V gene is TRBV28, the J gene TRBJ1-1; maybe TRBD1 (6 bases). CDR3 size: 13 residues. Germline loops: CDR1 MDHEN, CDR2 SYDVKM. Trimming cost V 6 bases and J 5 bases, with 13 bases left between them. CDR3 DNA sequence: TGTGCCAGCAGCCTACAGGGATATACTGAAGCTTTCTTT. It codes for CASSLQGYTEAFF.

This clone appeared a few times. The V call is TRBV5-1, the J call TRBJ1-1; TRBD1 agrees at 9 bases. There are 16 residues in the CDR3. With 2 bases clipped from V and 3 bases from J, the junction kept 8 bases outside the gene matches. Germline lookup yields CDR1 SGHRS and CDR2 YFSETQ. The CDR3, as DNA: TGCGCCAGCAGCTTTTCACCGGGACAGGGAGACACTGAAGCTTTCTTT. It yields the protein CASSFSPGQGDTEAFF.

CDR3 bases: TGCAGTATATCGGACAGGGAGACCCAGTACTTC. This codes for CSISDRETQYF. The chain recombines TRBV20-1 with TRBJ2-5; TRBD1 aligns across 7 bases. The CDR3 totals 11 residues. The junction had 5 bases not matched to a gene; V was cut back by 8 bases and J by 5 bases. Per germline, CDR1 DFQATT and CDR2 SNEGSKA (reference sequence).

Details on this clone: Sequence at one end of the junction differs from germline and may be a read error. The V gene is TRBV6-6, the J gene TRBJ1-4, with 7 nucleotides matching TRBD1. The CDR3 spans 10 residues. The V gene's germline CDR1 is MNHNY and CDR2 SVGAGI (reference sequence). The CDR3 nucleotides are TGTGCCAGCAGTGGTCGGGACAGCATCTTT. Translation gives CASSGRDSIF.